These T cell receptor beta chains were read from a single sample in a study of blood T cell repertoires in COVID-19. The protocol was immunoSEQ multiplex PCR, while the TCRdb copy is restricted to in-frame clones and leaves out a portion. The sample holds about 150,000 clones; 75% to 90% are singletons and the top ten take about 0.58%. Sequenced: peripheral blood. These receptor sequences come from a man between 60 and 75 years old with acute or convalescent COVID-19. The CDR3 runs from the conserved cysteine through the conserved F or W. A D gene is named only where the DNA matches it firmly. The size field is filled for only some rows; it gives once, few, many or a size class.

V,size,J,D,DNA,CDR3
TRBV11-2,NA,TRBJ2-3,NA,TGTGCCAGCAGCATATCCGGGGGCACAGATACGCAGTATTTT,CASSISGGTDTQYF
TRBV6-5,once,TRBJ1-5,NA,TGTGCCAGCGACAGGAATAGCAATCAGCCCCAGCATTTT,CASDRNSNQPQHF
TRBV3-1/TRBV3-2,NA,TRBJ2-2,TRBD2,TGTGCCAGCAGCCAGGGACTAGCGGGAGAAGGATGTGACACCGGGGAGCTGTTTTTT,CASSQGLAGEGCDTGELFF
TRBV11-1,NA,TRBJ1-1,NA,TGTGCCAGCAGCACCCAGACAGTGAACACTGAAGCTTTCTTT,CASSTQTVNTEAFF
TRBV10-3,NA,TRBJ2-1,NA,TGTGCCATCAGTGAGTCTCGGGGGAACTCCTACAATGAGCAGTTCTTC,CAISESRGNSYNEQFF
TRBV6-4,NA,TRBJ1-6,NA,TGTGCCAGCAGTGCGGTTCCAGGAAATTCACCCCTCCACTTT,CASSAVPGNSPLHF
TRBV4-1,NA,TRBJ2-1,TRBD2,TGCGCCAGCAGCCAAGATGGGAGCGGGGTCTACAATGAGCAGTTCTTC,CASSQDGSGVYNEQFF
TRBV4-1,NA,TRBJ1-4,TRBD1,TGCGCCAGCAGCCCCCGGGACAGGACAACTAATGAAAAACTGTTTTTT,CASSPRDRTTNEKLFF
TRBV7-2,few,TRBJ2-2,NA,TGTGCCAGCAGCTTAGGGGCCACCGGGGAGCTGTTTTTT,CASSLGATGELFF
TRBV4-3,NA,TRBJ1-5,TRBD1,TGCGCCAGCAGCCAAGGCCGACAGGGGCCCTTAAATTTT,CASSQGRQGPLNF
TRBV4-1,NA,TRBJ2-7,TRBD2,TGCGCCAGCAGCCAATCGGGACTATCCTACGAGCAGTACTTC,CASSQSGLSYEQYF
TRBV24-1,NA,TRBJ2-7,NA,TGTGCCACCAGTGATACCCGGGGGGCCCACGAGCAGTACTTC,CATSDTRGAHEQYF
TRBV7-9,NA,TRBJ2-3,NA,TGTGCCAGCAGCTCAAGGGACTCCACAGATACGCAGTATTTT,CASSSRDSTDTQYF
TRBV6-6,NA,TRBJ1-5,NA,TGTGCCAGCAGTATCCCCGGGACAACTAGCAATCAGCCCCAGCATTTT,CASSIPGTTSNQPQHF
TRBV9,NA,TRBJ1-5,NA,TGTGCCAGCAGCGTATCCCCCCAGCAGCCCCAGCATTTT,CASSVSPQQPQHF
TRBV20-1,NA,TRBJ1-1,TRBD1,TGCAGTGCTAGTCCGACAGGGTCCACTGAAGCTTTCTTT,CSASPTGSTEAFF
TRBV5-4,NA,TRBJ2-5,NA,TGTGCCAGCAGCTTGCTTCCATACGGGGAGACCCAGTACTTC,CASSLLPYGETQYF
TRBV28,NA,TRBJ2-7,TRBD1,TGTGCCAGCAGTTTGGGGACAGGGAGGCAGTACTTC,CASSLGTGRQYF
TRBV9,NA,TRBJ2-1,NA,TGTGCCAGCAGCGTAGGTTCCCTACGGGGATACAATGAGCAGTTCTTC,CASSVGSLRGYNEQFF
TRBV4-2,NA,TRBJ2-1,NA,TGTGCCAGCAGCCAAGACCATCGTCAGGTGGGACTGCCTGGGAATGAGCAGTTCTTC,CASSQDHRQVGLPGNEQFF
TRBV7-2,NA,TRBJ2-1,TRBD2,TGTGCCAGCAGGCAGGCTAGCGGCCTCGGCAATGAGCAGTTCTTC,CASRQASGLGNEQFF
TRBV7-2,NA,TRBJ2-3,TRBD2,TGTGCCAGCAGCTTAGCGGGGCGGGGGGTCTCAGATACGCAGTATTTT,CASSLAGRGVSDTQYF
TRBV5-6,NA,TRBJ1-6,NA,TGTGCCAGCAGCTTGGAGGGACACAACTCACCCCTCCACTTT,CASSLEGHNSPLHF
TRBV7-2,NA,TRBJ2-1,TRBD2,TGTGCCAGCAGCTTAGCTAATAGCGGGAGAATCCCCAATGAGCAGTTCTTC,CASSLANSGRIPNEQFF
TRBV4-2,NA,TRBJ1-4,NA,TGTGCCAGCAGCCAAGCCGGCGGGCGTACTAATGAAAAACTGTTTTTT,CASSQAGGRTNEKLFF
TRBV10-2,NA,TRBJ1-2,TRBD1,TGCGCCAGCAGGCCCGGACAGGGCGGCTATGGCTACACCTTC,CASRPGQGGYGYTF
TRBV19,NA,TRBJ2-1,TRBD2,TGTGCCAGTAAGCGGGAAGCGCTCGGCAATGAGCAGTTCTTC,CASKREALGNEQFF
TRBV19,NA,TRBJ2-6,TRBD2,TGTGCCAGTAGTGTGCCGGGGGGCTCTGGGGCCAACGTCCTGACTTTC,CASSVPGGSGANVLTF
TRBV7-8,NA,TRBJ1-2,NA,TGTGCCAGCAGCTCCGGGACCGGGGGGGGTCCTAACTATGGCTACACCTTC,CASSSGTGGGPNYGYTF
TRBV5-1,NA,TRBJ2-1,TRBD2,TGCGCCAGCGCCCCACCAATAGCGGGGCACGAGCAGTTCTTC,CASAPPIAGHEQFF
TRBV18,NA,TRBJ1-1,NA,TGTGCCAGCTCACCCGCCCGGGCGGGAGCTCGGGCTGAAGCTTTCTTT,CASSPARAGARAEAFF
TRBV28,NA,TRBJ2-7,TRBD2,TGTGCCAGCAGTTTATGGGCTAGCGGGAGGACATACGAGCAGTACTTC,CASSLWASGRTYEQYF
TRBV5-3,NA,TRBJ1-5,NA,TGTGCCAGAAGATCTGGACAGACGGCGAATCAGCCCCAGCATTTT,CARRSGQTANQPQHF
TRBV21-1,NA,TRBJ2-1,NA,TGTGCCAGCAGCAAAAAAAGAGGAGTTAGCGGGGGCGGTGAGCAGTTCTTC,CASSKKRGVSGGGEQFF
TRBV4-2,once,TRBJ2-5,TRBD2,TGTGCCAGCAGCCCATCCGGGACTACTTCAGAGACCCAGTACTTC,CASSPSGTTSETQYF
TRBV28,NA,TRBJ1-4,TRBD1,TGTGCCAGCACAGGGGGTAAAGAAAAACTGTTTTTT,CASTGGKEKLFF
TRBV7-2,few,TRBJ2-3,TRBD1,TGTGCCAGCAGTCGAGGGGGCGGGCCCACAGATACGCAGTATTTT,CASSRGGGPTDTQYF
TRBV19,NA,TRBJ1-5,TRBD1,TGTGCCAGTAGCCGGGACAGGAATCAGCCCCAGCATTTT,CASSRDRNQPQHF
TRBV30,few,TRBJ1-1,NA,TGTGCCTGGAGCGCAGGGCGGACTGAAGCTTTCTTT,CAWSAGRTEAFF
TRBV12-3/TRBV12-4,NA,TRBJ2-1,NA,TGTGCCAGCAGTTTCTACTCGATGAATGAGCAGTTCTTC,CASSFYSMNEQFF
TRBV7-2,once,TRBJ2-1,TRBD1,TGTGCCAGCAGCCTGGGACAGTTGGGCGTCGACGAGCAGTTCTTC,CASSLGQLGVDEQFF
TRBV6-2/TRBV6-3,NA,TRBJ2-7,NA,TGTGCCAGCAGCCGGGACTCCAGCGACTACGAGCAGTACTTC,CASSRDSSDYEQYF
TRBV7-3,NA,TRBJ2-1,NA,TGTGCCAGCAGCAACGGACGGGGGACGAATGAGCAGTTCTTC,CASSNGRGTNEQFF
TRBV10-3,NA,TRBJ2-3,TRBD2,TGTGCCATCAGTGACCCGGGACTAGCGGGGGGGCCGGGGACCACAGATACGCAGTATTTT,CAISDPGLAGGPGTTDTQYF
TRBV11-3,NA,TRBJ2-4,NA,TGTGCCAGCAGCTTACCCAATCAGGGAAGTGGGTCCAAAAACATTCAGTACTTC,CASSLPNQGSGSKNIQYF
TRBV2,NA,TRBJ2-2,NA,TGTGCCAGCAGCGCTATCGTTCGGGGTAACACCGGGGAGCTGTTTTTT,CASSAIVRGNTGELFF
TRBV9,NA,TRBJ1-2,NA,TGTGCCAGCAGCGGACGGGGAACGGACTTCGGTGGCTACACCTTC,CASSGRGTDFGGYTF
TRBV12-5,NA,TRBJ2-1,TRBD2,TGTGCTAGTGGTTTGGTACCACTAGTGACGACCGGGACTAGCGGGAGGGCCAACAATGAGCAGTTCTTC,CASGLVPLVTTGTSGRANNEQFF
TRBV28,NA,TRBJ1-6,NA,TGTGCCACCTCGGACAGAAGGAATAATTCACCCCTCCACTTT,CATSDRRNNSPLHF
TRBV10-1,NA,TRBJ2-7,NA,TGCGCCAGCAGTCACAGGGGAGGCGAGCAGTACTTC,CASSHRGGEQYF
TRBV25-1,once,TRBJ2-1,NA,TGTGCCAGCAGTGAATCTCGGGTTCAGAGCAACTACAATGAGCAGTTCTTC,CASSESRVQSNYNEQFF
TRBV21-1,few,TRBJ2-7,NA,TGTGCCAGCAGCATAGGGCAGGGGAATCTCTACGAGCAGTACTTC,CASSIGQGNLYEQYF
TRBV7-3,NA,TRBJ1-1,NA,TGTGCCAGCAGCGAACAGGGAAATCGGAACACTGAAGCTTTCTTT,CASSEQGNRNTEAFF
TRBV6-2/TRBV6-3,NA,TRBJ1-5,NA,TGTGCCAGCAGTTACACATACTACACGGTGCACCAGCATTTT,CASSYTYYTVHQHF
TRBV7-3,few,TRBJ2-3,TRBD1,TGTGCCAGCAGCCTCGGGACAGGGCCCACAGATACGCAGTATTTT,CASSLGTGPTDTQYF
TRBV18,NA,TRBJ2-1,TRBD2,TGTGCCAGCTCACCAGCGGGGGGCTCCTACAATGAGCAGTTCTTC,CASSPAGGSYNEQFF
TRBV27,NA,TRBJ1-1,NA,TGTGCCAGCAGTTACAACAGGGTCACTGAAGCTTTCTTT,CASSYNRVTEAFF
TRBV3-1/TRBV3-2,NA,TRBJ2-1,NA,TGTGCCAGCAGCCAAGAGGTGACTAGGCGCAATGAGCAGTTCTTC,CASSQEVTRRNEQFF
TRBV28,NA,TRBJ2-3,TRBD1,TGTGCCAGCAGTCCCCCAAGACAGGGGGCCGCGACAGATACGCAGTATTTT,CASSPPRQGAATDTQYF